This T cell receptor beta chain originates from a study of cytomegalovirus exposure and HLA in healthy donors. Per germline, CDR1 KGHSH and CDR2 LQKENI. The CDR3 totals 11 residues. V shed 6 bases and J shed 10 bases, with 10 bases lying between them. As for the donors, each was a healthy bone marrow donor. Study-wide findings and caveats: Several of the most significant clusters were apparently associated with common viral pathogens in a later analysis. As a later analysis showed, a missense DCLRE1C variant was linked to trimming of TCR beta V- and J-genes. Highest at DRB1 and lowest at HLA-C, TCR association rates differed among HLA loci in a later analysis.

Turning to this clone: Its target is not known.

The primer mix had 60 Vbeta and 13 Jbeta primers. Sequencing was performed with immunoSEQ multiplex PCR; in TCRdb, only in-frame clones are kept and a portion is missing. The data hold a few hundred thousand clones, with about 80% observed a single time. Sequencing used PBMCs. The genes are TRBV18 and TRBJ2-1; D is possibly TRBD1 (6 bases). The TCR was taken from a man aged 40-50 years in good health and CMV-seronegative. CDR3 amino acids: CASSPDREQFF. CDR3 nucleotides: TGTGCCAGCTCTCCAGACAGGGAGCAGTTCTTC.